This T cell receptor (beta chain) was obtained from a study of shared clonotypes between healthy human individuals. As for the study in general: A donor's plate count was three for CD4 naive and three for CD4 memory; CD8 naive had two and CD8 memory one.

The table came from immunoSEQ multiplex PCR; TCRdb's copy has only in-frame clones and leaves some out. The table has about 340,000 clones, less than 75% seen once. V was pared by 0 bases and J by 2 bases, with 11 bases between. The germline V gene encodes CDR1 MNHEY and CDR2 SVGAGI. The length of the CDR3 is 15 residues. Sequencing was carried out using memory CD4+ T cells sorted from blood. Subset here: CD45RA-negative fraction. The chain has TRBV6-5 and TRBJ2-7; tentative D call: TRBD1 (5 bases). This sequence originates from a man younger than 40 in good health. The DNA for the CDR3 is TGTGCCAGCAGTTACTCGCCGGCAGGGACCTACGAGCAGTACTTC. It yields the protein CASSYSPAGTYEQYF.